Presented here are 5 T cell receptor beta chains from one specimen sequenced in a study of cytomegalovirus exposure and HLA in healthy donors. PCR was performed using 60 Vbeta and 13 Jbeta primers. Only in-frame clones appear in the TCRdb table, and some are missing; sequencing was by immunoSEQ multiplex PCR. The table has approximately 150,000 clones, around 80% seen once. Material for sequencing was PBMCs. Receptors originate from a woman between 40 and 50 years old in good health and CMV-seronegative.

The chain combines TRBV5-1 with TRBJ2-7; D gene ambiguous. CDR1 and CDR2 from the germline V gene are SGHRS and YFSETQ. V lost 4 bases, J lost 0 bases, and 8 bases lay in between. CDR3 length: 13 amino acids. The CDR3 region has the DNA TGCGCCAGCAGCCGCGGTTTCTCCTACGAGCAGTACTTC. The encoded protein is CASSRGFSYEQYF.

This rearrangement joins TRBV19 to TRBJ1-2; possible D gene TRBD1, 6 bases. Trimming removed 9 bases at V and 2 bases at J, with 16 bases between. This CDR3 spans 14 amino acids. Germline V gene sequence: CDR1 LNHDA, CDR2 SQIVND (reference sequence). The CDR3 DNA sequence: TGTGCCAGCCGCTTGAGGGACATGAACTATGGCTACACCTTC. Protein sequence: CASRLRDMNYGYTF.

V and J are TRBV5-1 and TRBJ1-4; D gene uncertain. This CDR3 is built from 14 residues. Between the trimmed V and J ends, which lost 1 base and 0 bases, there was a span of 4 bases. Per germline, CDR1 SGHRS and CDR2 YFSETQ. The CDR3 reads CASSLSATNEKLFF. As DNA, the CDR3 is TGCGCCAGCAGCTTGTCTGCAACTAATGAAAAACTGTTTTTT.

The DNA for the CDR3 is TGTGCCAGCAGCTTTGACCGACAGGGGATCTACGAGCAGTACTTC. Translation gives CASSFDRQGIYEQYF. The chain links TRBV7-8 to TRBJ2-7; 8 bases align to TRBD1. The CDR3 loop spans 15 amino acids. Germline assignment: CDR1 SGHVS and CDR2 FQNEAQ. V dropped 3 bases and J dropped 3; count of bases not matched to a gene: 7.

The J gene is TRBJ2-7, the V gene TRBV2; 12 bases agree with TRBD1. The V gene's germline CDR1 is SNHLY and CDR2 FYNNEI. V was clipped by 8 bases and J by 6 bases; unmatched bases: 17. The CDR3 is 17 amino acids. The CDR3 spells CASGGTGGKRLLREQYF. The CDR3, as DNA: TGTGCCAGCGGGGGGACAGGGGGCAAAAGACTACTACGCGAGCAGTACTTC.